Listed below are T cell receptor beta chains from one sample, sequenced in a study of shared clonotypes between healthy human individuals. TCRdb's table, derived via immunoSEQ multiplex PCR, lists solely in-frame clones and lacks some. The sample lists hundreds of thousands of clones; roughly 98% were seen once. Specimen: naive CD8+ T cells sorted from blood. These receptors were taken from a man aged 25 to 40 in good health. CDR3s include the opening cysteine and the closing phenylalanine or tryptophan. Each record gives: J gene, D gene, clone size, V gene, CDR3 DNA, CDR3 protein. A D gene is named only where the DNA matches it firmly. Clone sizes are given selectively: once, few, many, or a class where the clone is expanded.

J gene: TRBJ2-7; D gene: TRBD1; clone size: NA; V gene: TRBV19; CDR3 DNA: TGTGCCAGCCGGACAGGGGTAGAGCAGTACTTC; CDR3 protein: CASRTGVEQYF
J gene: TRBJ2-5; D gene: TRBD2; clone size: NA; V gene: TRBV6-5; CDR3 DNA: TGTGCCAGCATTGGCGGGGGGCCTCAGGAGACCCAGTACTTC; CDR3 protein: CASIGGGPQETQYF
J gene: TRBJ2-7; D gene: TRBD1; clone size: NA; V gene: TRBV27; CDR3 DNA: TGTGCCAGCAGAAAGACAGGGTGGCCCTACGAGCAGTACTTC; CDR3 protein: CASRKTGWPYEQYF
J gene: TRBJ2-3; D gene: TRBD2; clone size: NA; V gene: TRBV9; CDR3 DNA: TGTGCCAGCAGCGCTAGCGGGAGGGTTACAGATACGCAGTATTTT; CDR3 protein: CASSASGRVTDTQYF
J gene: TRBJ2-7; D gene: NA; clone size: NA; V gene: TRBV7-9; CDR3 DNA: TGTGCCAGCAGCCATCAATTCCAGGAGACCTACGAGCAGTACTTC; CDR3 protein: CASSHQFQETYEQYF
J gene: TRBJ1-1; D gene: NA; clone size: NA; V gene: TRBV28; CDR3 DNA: TGTGCCAGTACGATAGGGGGACTCATGAACACTGAAGCTTTCTTT; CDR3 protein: CASTIGGLMNTEAFF
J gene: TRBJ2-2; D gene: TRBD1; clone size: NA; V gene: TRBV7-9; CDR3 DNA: TGTGCCAGCAGCCAGGGACAGGGTACCGGGGAGCTGTTTTTT; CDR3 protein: CASSQGQGTGELFF
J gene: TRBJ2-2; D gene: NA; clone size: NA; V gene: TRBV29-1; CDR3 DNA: TGCAGCGTTTGGCAGGGAAACACCGGGGAGCTGTTTTTT; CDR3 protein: CSVWQGNTGELFF
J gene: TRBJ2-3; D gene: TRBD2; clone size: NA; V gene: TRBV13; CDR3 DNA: TGTGCCAGCGGGACTCTAGCGGGAGTTGGTGGGGGCACAGATACGCAGTATTTT; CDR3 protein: CASGTLAGVGGGTDTQYF
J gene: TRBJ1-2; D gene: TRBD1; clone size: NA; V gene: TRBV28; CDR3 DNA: TGTGCCAGCAGTTTAGAAGGGACAGGCCTTAACTATGGCTACACCTTC; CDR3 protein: CASSLEGTGLNYGYTF
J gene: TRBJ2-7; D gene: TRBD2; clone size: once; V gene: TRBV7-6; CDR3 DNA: TGTGCCAGCAGCCTACTAGCGGACTCCTACGAGCAGTACTTC; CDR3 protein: CASSLLADSYEQYF
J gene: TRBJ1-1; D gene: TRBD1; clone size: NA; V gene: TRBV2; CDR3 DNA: TGTGCCAGCAGACCGGGACAGGTTCTTGGAGCTTTCTTT; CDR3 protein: CASRPGQVLGAFF
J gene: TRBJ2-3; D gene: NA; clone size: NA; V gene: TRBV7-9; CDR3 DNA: TGTGCCAGCAGCTTAGTCCAGGGGAGGACAGATACGCAGTATTTT; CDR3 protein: CASSLVQGRTDTQYF
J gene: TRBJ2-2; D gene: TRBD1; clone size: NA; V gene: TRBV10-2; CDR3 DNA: TGCGCCAGCAGGGACAGGGGGCGCGACTCGAACACCGGGGAGCTGTTTTTT; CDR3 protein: CASRDRGRDSNTGELFF
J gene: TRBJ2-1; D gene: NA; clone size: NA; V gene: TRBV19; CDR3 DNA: TGTGCCAGTAGTATAGCGGGCAGCTCCTACAATGAGCAGTTCTTC; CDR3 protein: CASSIAGSSYNEQFF
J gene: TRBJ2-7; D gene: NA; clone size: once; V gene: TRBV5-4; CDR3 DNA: TGTGCCAGCAGTGGGACTCTAGCTTACGAGCAGTACTTC; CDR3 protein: CASSGTLAYEQYF
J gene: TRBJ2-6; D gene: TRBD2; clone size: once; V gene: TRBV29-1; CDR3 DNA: TGCAGCGTGACGAGCGGGAGATCCCCTGGGGCCAACGTCCTGACTTTC; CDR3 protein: CSVTSGRSPGANVLTF
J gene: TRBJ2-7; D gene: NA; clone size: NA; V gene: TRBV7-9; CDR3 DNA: TGTGCCAGCAGCTATCTCCTTTCCAACCCCTACGAGCAGTACTTC; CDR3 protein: CASSYLLSNPYEQYF
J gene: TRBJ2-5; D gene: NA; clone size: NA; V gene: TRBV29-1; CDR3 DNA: TGCAGTCAAGCGATCGTGGACCAAGAGACCCAGTACTTC; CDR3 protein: CSQAIVDQETQYF
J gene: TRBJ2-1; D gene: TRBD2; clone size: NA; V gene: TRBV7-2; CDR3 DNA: TGTGCCAGCAGCTTATCGAGCGGGATGAACTCCTACAATGAGCAGTTCTTC; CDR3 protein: CASSLSSGMNSYNEQFF
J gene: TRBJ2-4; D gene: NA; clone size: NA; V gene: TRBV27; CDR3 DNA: TGTGCCAGCAGTTTAAGCCCGACCCATATTCAGTACTTC; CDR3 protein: CASSLSPTHIQYF
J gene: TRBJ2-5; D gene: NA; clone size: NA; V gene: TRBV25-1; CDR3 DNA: TGTGCCAGCAGTGAGCCCCAGGGGTTTCGAGAGACCCAGTACTTC; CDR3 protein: CASSEPQGFRETQYF
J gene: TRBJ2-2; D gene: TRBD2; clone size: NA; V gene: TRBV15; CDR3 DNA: TGTGCCACCAGCGGGACTAGCGGGACCCCCAACACCGGGGAGCTGTTTTTT; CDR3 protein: CATSGTSGTPNTGELFF
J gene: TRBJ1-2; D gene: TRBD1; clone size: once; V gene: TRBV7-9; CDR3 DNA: TGTGCCAGCAGCATAATAGGTACAGGGGGCGATGGCTACACCTTC; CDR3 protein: CASSIIGTGGDGYTF
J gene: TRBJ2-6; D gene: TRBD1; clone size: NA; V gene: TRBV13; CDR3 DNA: TGTGCCAGCAGCACAGGGGCCGGGGCCAACGTCCTGACTTTC; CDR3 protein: CASSTGAGANVLTF
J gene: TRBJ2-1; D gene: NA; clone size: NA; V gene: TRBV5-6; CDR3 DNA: TGTGCCAGCAGCTTGCATCTATCGAGGAATGAGCAGTTCTTC; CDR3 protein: CASSLHLSRNEQFF
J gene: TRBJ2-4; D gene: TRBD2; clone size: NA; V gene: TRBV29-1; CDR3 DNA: TGCAGCGTTGACGGACTAGCGGGAGTCGGTGAAAACATTCAGTACTTC; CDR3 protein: CSVDGLAGVGENIQYF
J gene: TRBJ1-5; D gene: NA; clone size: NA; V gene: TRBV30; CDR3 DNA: TGTGCCTGGAGTAGGAGAAATCAGCCCCAGCATTTT; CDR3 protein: CAWSRRNQPQHF
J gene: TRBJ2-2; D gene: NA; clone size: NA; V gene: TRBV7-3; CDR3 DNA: TGTGCCAGCAGCCCACGCACCGGGGAGCTGTTTTTT; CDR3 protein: CASSPRTGELFF